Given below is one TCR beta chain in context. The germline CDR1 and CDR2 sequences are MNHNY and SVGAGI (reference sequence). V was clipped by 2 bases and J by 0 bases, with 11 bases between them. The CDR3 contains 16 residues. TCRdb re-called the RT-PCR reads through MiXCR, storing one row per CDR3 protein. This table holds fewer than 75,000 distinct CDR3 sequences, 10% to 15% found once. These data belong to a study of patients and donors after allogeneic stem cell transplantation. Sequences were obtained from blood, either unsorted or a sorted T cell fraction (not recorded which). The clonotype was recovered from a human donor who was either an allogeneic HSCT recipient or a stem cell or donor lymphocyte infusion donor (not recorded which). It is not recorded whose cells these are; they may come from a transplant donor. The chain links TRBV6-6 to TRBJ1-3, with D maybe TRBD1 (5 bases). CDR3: CASSYSRGDSGNTIYF. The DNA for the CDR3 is TGTGCCAGCAGTTACAGTAGAGGGGACTCTGGAAACACCATATATTTT.